A selection of T cell receptor beta chains follows, all from one sample in a study of response to subunit inactivated influenza vaccine. TCRdb ran MiXCR on the RT-PCR reads and lists one entry per CDR3 protein. The sample has some 540,000 distinct CDR3 sequences; 20% to 25% are singletons. This sample was also put to use in a study of T cells expressing NK-cell markers.

Here the sequenced sample was CD4+ T cells sorted from PBMCs, taken roughly 12 days after vaccination. These receptors all stem from a man aged 45-60 years who received an inactivated influenza vaccine. The CDR3 runs from the conserved cysteine through the conserved F or W. A D gene is named only where the DNA matches it firmly. The size of a clone is reported for some rows only, either as once, few or many, or as a class for expanded clones.

v_call	clone_size	d_call	j_call	cdr3_aa	cdr3_nt
TRBV3-1	NA	NA	TRBJ2-7	CATGDTAASSYEQYF	TGTGCCACCGGCGATACGGCGGCAAGCTCCTACGAGCAGTACTTC
TRBV7-3	NA	TRBD1	TRBJ2-5	CASSWTGQGQETQYF	TGTGCCAGCAGCTGGACGGGACAGGGTCAAGAGACCCAGTACTTC
TRBV20-1	few	NA	TRBJ2-3	CLPYEGRTDTQYF	TGCCTCCCTTACGAGGGGCGAACAGATACGCAGTATTTT
TRBV10-3	NA	NA	TRBJ2-7	CAISGDGPGEQYF	TGTGCCATCAGTGGGGACGGACCGGGGGAGCAGTACTTC
TRBV7-3	NA	TRBD1	TRBJ1-3	CSSSADRGGSGNTIYF	TGTTCCAGCAGCGCGGACAGGGGAGGATCTGGAAACACCATATATTTT
TRBV11-2	few	NA	TRBJ2-1	CASSLAGRPGQFF	TGTGCCAGCAGCTTAGCAGGTCGGCCAGGGCAGTTCTTC
TRBV6-5	few	TRBD1	TRBJ2-7	CASSYWTGGMLEQYF	TGTGCCAGCAGTTACTGGACAGGGGGAATGTTGGAGCAGTACTTC
TRBV28	NA	TRBD2	TRBJ2-7	CASREGGTYEQYF	TGTGCCAGCAGAGAGGGAGGGACGTACGAGCAGTACTTC
TRBV4-2	few	NA	TRBJ1-2	CASSQEPTNYGYTF	TGTGCCAGCAGCCAAGAACCAACCAACTATGGCTACACCTTC
TRBV30	NA	NA	TRBJ1-4	CAWSVRERVPRSEKLFF	TGTGCCTGGAGTGTACGGGAAAGGGTTCCGCGTTCTGAAAAACTGTTTTTT
TRBV5-1	few	NA	TRBJ2-1	CASSLAPPNNEQFF	TGCGCCAGCAGCTTGGCCCCGCCTAACAATGAGCAGTTCTTC
TRBV7-2	few	TRBD2	TRBJ2-2	CASSSPGGGTGELFF	TGTGCCAGCAGCTCCCCGGGGGGGGGAACCGGGGAGCTGTTTTTT
TRBV11-2	NA	TRBD2	TRBJ2-1	CASSKTTSGAWSSYNEQFF	TGTGCCAGCAGCAAAACGACTAGCGGAGCATGGAGCTCCTACAATGAGCAGTTCTTC
TRBV12-3/TRBV12-4	many	NA	TRBJ2-2	CASSFGAGELFF	TGTGCCAGCAGTTTCGGAGCCGGGGAGCTGTTTTTT
TRBV5-6	NA	NA	TRBJ2-3	CASSFSRESQIRSETQYF	TGTGCCAGCAGCTTTTCACGGGAATCACAGATACGCAGTGAAACGCAGTATTTT
TRBV24-1	NA	NA	TRBJ2-3	CATSDPIDTQYF	TGTGCCACCAGTGATCCCATTGATACGCAGTATTTT
TRBV27	few	NA	TRBJ2-3	CASSLSGRKLRSTDTQYF	TGTGCCAGCAGTTTATCGGGCCGGAAATTGCGGAGCACAGATACGCAGTATTTT
TRBV5-1	few	NA	TRBJ2-3	CASSLAGNTDTQYF	TGCGCCAGCAGCTTGGCCGGGAACACAGATACGCAGTATTTT
TRBV4-1	NA	NA	TRBJ2-7	CASSHNWTPGRYEQYF	TGCGCCAGCAGCCACAACTGGACTCCCGGTCGTTACGAGCAGTACTTC
TRBV6-1	once	NA	TRBJ2-2	CASSAQTWGNGELFF	TGTGCCAGCAGTGCACAAACTTGGGGTAACGGGGAGCTGTTTTTT
TRBV29-1	NA	NA	TRBJ1-1	CSVRGSLNTEAFF	TGCAGCGTCCGAGGGTCCTTGAACACTGAAGCTTTCTTT
TRBV10-3	NA	NA	TRBJ1-6	CASSGVDNSPLHF	TGTGCCTCTTCGGGGGTCGATAATTCACCCCTCCACTTT
TRBV9	few	TRBD1	TRBJ1-3	CASSLTTGASGNTIYF	TGTGCCAGCAGCCTCACAACAGGGGCCTCTGGAAACACCATATATTTT
TRBV5-1	few	TRBD2	TRBJ2-1	CASSLGPTLAGVGNEQFF	TGCGCCAGCAGCTTAGGCCCCACGTTGGCGGGAGTAGGTAATGAGCAGTTCTTC
TRBV28	NA	TRBD2	TRBJ2-1	CASSNLAGGGSEQFF	TGTGCCAGCAGTAATCTAGCGGGAGGGGGCTCGGAGCAGTTCTTC
TRBV24-1	NA	NA	TRBJ2-5	CATSDLGGETQYF	TGTGCCACCAGTGATTTGGGTGGAGAGACCCAGTACTTC
TRBV4-2	few	NA	TRBJ1-2	CASSQMDTANYGYTF	TGTGCCAGCAGCCAAATGGACACCGCTAACTATGGCTACACCTTC
TRBV10-3	few	NA	TRBJ2-5	CAISAGGETQYF	TGTGCCATCAGTGCTGGGGGTGAGACCCAGTACTTC
TRBV7-9	NA	NA	TRBJ1-1	CASSQGGANTEAFF	TGTGCCAGCAGCCAAGGTGGTGCGAACACTGAAGCTTTCTTT
TRBV4-1	NA	NA	TRBJ1-5	CASSQDGEGQPQHF	TGCGCCAGCAGCCAAGATGGGGAGGGTCAGCCCCAGCATTTT
TRBV7-2	NA	NA	TRBJ1-5	CASAREHSNQPQHF	TGTGCCAGCGCGAGGGAACATAGCAATCAGCCCCAGCATTTT
TRBV5-1	NA	NA	TRBJ1-4	CASSLGDAGNSLFF	TGCGCCAGCAGCTTAGGAGATGCGGGGAATTCACTGTTTTTT
TRBV2	few	NA	TRBJ2-5	CASSWQQETQYF	TGTGCCAGCAGTTGGCAACAAGAGACCCAGTACTTC
TRBV30	NA	NA	TRBJ1-1	CAWSVGEPSSEAFF	TGTGCCTGGAGTGTCGGGGAGCCTAGTTCTGAAGCTTTCTTT
TRBV15	few	TRBD1	TRBJ1-5	CATSTGTGGNQPQHF	TGTGCCACCAGCACCGGGACAGGCGGCAATCAGCCCCAGCATTTT
TRBV20-1	few	TRBD2	TRBJ2-3	CSAPDSGKYTDTQYF	TGCAGTGCTCCCGATAGCGGGAAGTACACAGATACGCAGTATTTT
TRBV29-1	NA	NA	TRBJ1-3	CSAISGNTIYF	TGCAGCGCCATCTCTGGAAACACCATATATTTT
TRBV20-1	NA	TRBD2	TRBJ2-7	CSARPGLAGRSYEQYF	TGCAGTGCTAGACCGGGACTAGCGGGACGGTCCTACGAGCAGTACTTC
TRBV20-1	few	TRBD2	TRBJ2-2	CSASPYLAGGYTGELFF	TGCAGTGCTAGCCCCTACTTAGCGGGAGGCTACACCGGGGAGCTGTTTTTT
TRBV5-6	few	TRBD1	TRBJ2-5	CASSWATYRGVVDVQYF	TGTGCCAGCAGCTGGGCTACTTACAGGGGAGTAGTAGATGTCCAGTACTTC
TRBV6-1	NA	NA	TRBJ2-3	CASSEATRDTQYF	TGTGCCAGCAGTGAAGCTACCCGGGATACGCAGTATTTT
TRBV27	NA	NA	TRBJ2-2	CASSPTHTRTGELFF	TGTGCCAGCAGTCCTACTCATACCCGGACCGGGGAGCTGTTTTTT
TRBV12-3/TRBV12-4	few	TRBD1	TRBJ2-1	CASSLGQGILEQFF	TGTGCCAGCAGCCTGGGACAGGGGATTTTGGAGCAGTTCTTC
TRBV4-1	NA	NA	TRBJ1-4	CASRDPAGGSWKLFF	TGCGCCAGCAGGGATCCCGCGGGGGGCTCGTGGAAACTGTTTTTT